The subject of this entry is one T cell receptor (beta chain). The sample comes from a study of blood T cell repertoires in COVID-19. Data came from immunoSEQ multiplex PCR; TCRdb stores just in-frame clones and leaves some out. Of hundreds of thousands of clones in the sample, 70% to 90% were seen once. Trimming stripped 1 base from V and 10 bases from J, with 13 bases between. The CDR3 sequence is 13 residues long. CDR1 MNHEY and CDR2 SVGAGI come from the germline V gene. The sequencing sample was made of peripheral blood. The source is a human donor in a cohort sampled during active COVID-19. The V gene is TRBV6-5, the J gene TRBJ1-1, with D possibly matching TRBD1 (5 bases). This CDR3 reads CASSYFREEVAFF. The CDR3, as DNA: TGTGCCAGCAGTTACTTCAGGGAGGAGGTAGCTTTCTTT.